This T cell receptor beta chain emerged from a study of identical twins. Study-wide results and caveats: A lower insertion count was a feature of abundant cord blood beta clonotypes, with no such feature in memory repertoires. There is a chance that invariant MAIT and iNKT cells partially muddied zero-insertion analyses.

Trimming took 0 bases from V and 5 from J; bases not matched to a gene: 3. The CDR3 loop spans 15 amino acids. Germline CDR1 reads SGHRS; CDR2 reads YFSETQ. Unique molecular identifiers were present on cDNA, and template switching added a universal primer site. TCRdb redid the calling of the 5' RACE reads with MiXCR, one entry per CDR3 protein. The repertoire holds some 900,000 distinct CDR3 sequences, with roughly an eighth as singletons. This clonotype has ten or more counts. The antigen remains undetermined. This sample also belongs to another study, concerning yellow fever vaccine responses in identical twins.

The sample was PBMCs. V usage is TRBV5-1 and J usage is TRBJ2-2; 8 bases fit TRBD2. The TCR was taken from a young woman in good health. The CDR3 bases are TGCGCCAGCAGCTTGGCCGCTAGCGGGACCGGGGAGCTGTTTTTT. Translating it yields CASSLAASGTGELFF. Supplemented by reference TRBV5-1 and TRBJ2-2, the full variable domain reads KAGVTQTPRYLIKTRGQQVTLSCSPISGHRSVSWYQQTPGQGLQFLFEYFSETQRNKGNFPGRFSGRQFSNSRSEMNVSTLELGDSALYLCASSLAASGTGELFFGEGSRLTVL.